The entry that follows covers one TCR beta chain sequence. The antigen is unknown. These data originate in a study of vaccination and CD4 T cells after COVID-19. Whole-study results and caveats: Median SARS-CoV-2-reactive clonotype numbers rose nonsignificantly, about 21 to 38.

Germline V lookup: CDR1 DFQATT, CDR2 SNEGSKA (reference sequence). The CDR3 spans 12 residues. V was cut by 6 bases and J by 5 bases, with 13 bases left in between. Treatment denoted: approximately nine-day PBMC culture with coronavirus spike peptide pools or control peptides (ViraFEST assay). Cultured CD4+ T cells had their DNA profiled by the Oncomine TCR Beta short-read assay. TCRdb passed the PCR reads through MiXCR, listing each CDR3 protein once. The sample records roughly 3,200 distinct CDR3 sequences, about three quarters being singletons. The sample was CD4+ T cells from blood, cultured in vitro. The TCR sequence derives from a human donor who had recovered from COVID-19. V gene TRBV20-1 combines with J gene TRBJ2-5; a weak D match, TRBD1 (6 bases). Here the CDR3 reads CSAGQFFETQYF. In DNA, the CDR3 is TGCAGTGCAGGACAGTTTTTTGAGACCCAGTACTTC.